The text below deals with one TCR beta chain. The antigen it recognizes is unknown. No much larger clone exists at a distance of one base, and base qualities are not known. The sample comes from a study of cytomegalovirus exposure and HLA in healthy donors (dated by TCRdb to the late 2010s). Some background on the complete study: A later analysis indicated that the roughly 120 validation repertoires were generated on the platform also employed for the roughly 650 repertoires of the first cohort. The study aimed to test whether signatures of past pathogen exposure could be identified by cataloging public T cell receptors. Besides the first cohort of approximately 670 subjects, a separate validation cohort made up of 120 different subjects was used. The study combined high-throughput TCR immunosequencing, statistical association of individual TCRs with disease status, and machine learning to predict cytomegalovirus infection status.

The investigation overall reported the following: A few of the identified cytomegalovirus-associated TCR beta chains were confirmed in vitro to be specific for cytomegalovirus antigens. In the study, 150 to 200 TCR beta chains were listed as associated with cytomegalovirus. Subsequent analysis determined that TCRs grouped into clusters in the first cohort also showed a tendency toward co-occurrence across the 90 to 150 validation repertoires, and 94% of cluster scores exceeded 0. The classifier was reported to diagnose cytomegalovirus status with high specificity and sensitivity in both the original and validation cohorts. The authors suggested that the approach could potentially be generalized to other disease states and immunological phenotypes. While some public TCRs were present in many individuals, most TCR sequences turned up only very rarely across donors. All 120 or so repertoires were used to score co-occurrence in the validation cohort in a later analysis, because that analysis had no HLA typing for the cohort.

For CDR1 and CDR2, the germline V gene lists MDHEN and SYDVKM. The cysteine opens and the phenylalanine closes a CDR3 of 14 amino acids. Only the CDR3 part of the read is kept: 42 bases, read in frame from the first base. The germline ends are 11 bases apart after V is trimmed by 5 bases and J by 1 base. Receptors were amplified or captured by the immunoSEQ multiplex PCR assay. The authors' analysis ran thus. A statistical classification framework was built to diagnose cytomegalovirus status from the catalog of TCR beta chain sequences. Not all clones reach the TCRdb copy of this immuneACCESS table, which keeps in-frame sequences only. Checked studies attribute under half of the gap to unresolved V genes and leave the rest unexplained. V and J calls and clone size come straight from that table; D and trimming were deduced from the DNA. The sample includes roughly 84,000 clones, with roughly 93% observed a single time. The ten largest clones represent 2.1% of the sample.

Donors formed part of the validation cohort, which comprised about 130 subjects and was distinct from the first cohort of 550 to 850 subjects. The receptor's source is a man aged 30 to 39 in good health and CMV-seronegative. Sequencing was done on a sample of PBMCs. Recombination connected TRBV28 to TRBJ1-1, with no confident D gene call. The encoded CDR3 is CASSKETENTEAFF. The nucleotides read TGTGCCAGCAGTAAGGAGACGGAGAACACTGAAGCTTTCTTT.